The following is a T cell receptor (beta chain) sequence with its context. This sample is part of a study of control samples from healthy donors and cancer patients. Method: immunoSEQ multiplex PCR; TCRdb's copy keeps in-frame clones and lacks some. The sample lists over 200,000 clones; roughly 82% were seen once. The TCR was taken from a woman in her fifties or sixties with lung cancer. The sequencing sample was made of PBMCs.

The CDR3 region is CASSPGGTYNSPLHF. The CDR3 nucleotides read TGTGCCAGCAGCCCAGGGGGAACCTATAATTCACCCCTCCACTTT. The chain employs TRBV13 and TRBJ1-6; 7 positions match TRBD1. V was clipped by 5 bases and J by 2 bases; unmatched bases: 3. This CDR3 region has 15 residues. The germline CDR1 and CDR2 sequences are PRHDT and FYEKMQ (reference sequence).